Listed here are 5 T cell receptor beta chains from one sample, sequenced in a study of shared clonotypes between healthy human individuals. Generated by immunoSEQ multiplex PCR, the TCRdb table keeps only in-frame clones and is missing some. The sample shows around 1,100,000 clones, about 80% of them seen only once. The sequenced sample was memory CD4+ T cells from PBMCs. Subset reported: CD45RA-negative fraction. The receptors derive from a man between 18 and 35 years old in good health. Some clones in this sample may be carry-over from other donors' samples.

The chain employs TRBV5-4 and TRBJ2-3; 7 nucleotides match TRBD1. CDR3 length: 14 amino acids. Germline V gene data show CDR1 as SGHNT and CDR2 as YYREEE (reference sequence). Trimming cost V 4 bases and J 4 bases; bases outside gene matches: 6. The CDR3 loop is CASSTRQGPDTQYF. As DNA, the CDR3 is TGTGCCAGCAGCACGAGACAGGGCCCAGATACGCAGTATTTT.

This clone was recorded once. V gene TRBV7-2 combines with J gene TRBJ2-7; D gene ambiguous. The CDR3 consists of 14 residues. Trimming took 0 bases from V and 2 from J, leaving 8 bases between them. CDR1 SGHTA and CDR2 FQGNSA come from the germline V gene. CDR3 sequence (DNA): TGTGCCAGCAGCTTAGCGGCGGAGCCCTACGAGCAGTACTTC. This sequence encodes CASSLAAEPYEQYF.

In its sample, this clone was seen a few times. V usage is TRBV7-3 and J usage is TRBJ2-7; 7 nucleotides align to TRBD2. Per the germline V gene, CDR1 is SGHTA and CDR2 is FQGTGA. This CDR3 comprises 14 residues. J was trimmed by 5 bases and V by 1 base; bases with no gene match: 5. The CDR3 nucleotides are TGTGCCAGCAGCTTAAGTCCAGGGAGGGACGAGCAGTACTTC. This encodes CASSLSPGRDEQYF.

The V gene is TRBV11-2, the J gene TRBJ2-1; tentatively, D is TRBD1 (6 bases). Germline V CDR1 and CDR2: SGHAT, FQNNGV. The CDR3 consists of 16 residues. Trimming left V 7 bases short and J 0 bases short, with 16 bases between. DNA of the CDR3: TGTGCCAGCAACCTGGGGGCTGGGAGCTCCTACAATGAGCAGTTCTTC. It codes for CASNLGAGSSYNEQFF.

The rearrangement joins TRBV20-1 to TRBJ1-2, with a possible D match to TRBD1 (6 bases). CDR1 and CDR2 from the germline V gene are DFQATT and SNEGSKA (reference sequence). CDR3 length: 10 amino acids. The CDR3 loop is CRPGGRGYTF. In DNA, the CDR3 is TGCAGGCCCGGGGGGCGAGGCTACACCTTC.